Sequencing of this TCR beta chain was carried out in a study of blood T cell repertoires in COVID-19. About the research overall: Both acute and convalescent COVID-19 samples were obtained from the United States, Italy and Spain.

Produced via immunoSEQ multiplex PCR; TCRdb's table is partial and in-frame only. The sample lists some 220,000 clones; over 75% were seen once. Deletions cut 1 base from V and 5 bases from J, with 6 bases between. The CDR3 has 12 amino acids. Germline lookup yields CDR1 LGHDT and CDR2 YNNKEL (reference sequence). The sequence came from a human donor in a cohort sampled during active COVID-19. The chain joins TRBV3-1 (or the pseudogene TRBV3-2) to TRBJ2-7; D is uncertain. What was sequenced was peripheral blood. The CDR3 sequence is CASSQVPDEQYF. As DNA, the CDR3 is TGTGCCAGCAGCCAAGTACCGGACGAGCAGTACTTC.